Listed below are T cell receptor beta chains from one sample, sequenced in a study of control samples from healthy donors and cancer patients. This table comes from immunoSEQ multiplex PCR, and its TCRdb copy is limited to in-frame clones, with some not included. The sample has 95,000 to 100,000 clones; roughly 86% are singletons. The sequencing sample was made of blood. These receptors were obtained from a man in his 60s in good health. Each CDR3 is given with its conserved first and last residue. Fields, in order: V gene, D gene, clone size, J gene, CDR3 DNA, CDR3 protein. A D gene is named only where the DNA matches it firmly. Clone size appears in some rows only: once, few, many, or a class for an expanded clone.

TRBV7-9	-	-	TRBJ2-7	TGTGCCAGCAGCTGGGACCTCTACGAGCAGTACTTC	CASSWDLYEQYF
TRBV19	-	few	TRBJ1-5	TGTGCCACCGCGGACGGGAATCAGCCCCAGCATTTT	CATADGNQPQHF
TRBV5-8	-	-	TRBJ2-2	TGTGCCAGCAGCTCCGGGACTGCTAACACCGGGGAGCTGTTTTTT	CASSSGTANTGELFF
TRBV5-8	TRBD1	many	TRBJ2-5	TGTGCCAGCAGCCCTGGGACAGGGAGGCAAGAGACCCAGTACTTC	CASSPGTGRQETQYF
TRBV29-1	TRBD2	-	TRBJ2-1	TGCAGCGTTGAGTGGGCAGCGGGGAGCTCCTACAATGAGCAGTTCTTC	CSVEWAAGSSYNEQFF
TRBV30	TRBD1	-	TRBJ2-2	TGTGCCTCCGCGGGACAGGGGGCGACGAACACCGGGGAGCTGTTTTTT	CASAGQGATNTGELFF
TRBV3-1/TRBV3-2	-	-	TRBJ1-1	TGTGCCAGCAGTCTAGATGGAGGGGTAGCTTTCTTT	CASSLDGGVAFF
TRBV30	-	-	TRBJ1-3	TGTGCCTGGAGTCTCAGGGCCCTGGTGAATCGGAAGGGAAACACCATATATTTT	CAWSLRALVNRKGNTIYF
TRBV4-2	TRBD1	-	TRBJ1-2	TGTGCCAGCAGCCAAGGCCCGACAGGGGGCGGTGGCTACACCTTC	CASSQGPTGGGGYTF
TRBV2	-	few	TRBJ1-3	TGTGCCAGCGGTTTTGAGAGAAACACCATATATTTT	CASGFERNTIYF
TRBV19	TRBD1	-	TRBJ2-1	TGTGCCAGTAGTAACCGGGGACAGGGGGCCGCGAATGAGCAGTTCTTC	CASSNRGQGAANEQFF
TRBV30	TRBD1	-	TRBJ2-7	TGTGCCTGGAGGGGACAGGACAAAATCTACGAGCAGTACTTC	CAWRGQDKIYEQYF
TRBV6-5	-	-	TRBJ1-1	TGTGCCAGCACCCGCCTGAACACTGAAGCTTTCTTT	CASTRLNTEAFF
TRBV5-1	TRBD1	-	TRBJ2-2	TGCGCCAGCAGCCTTACAGGGGGCGAAACCGGGGAGCTGTTTTTT	CASSLTGGETGELFF
TRBV5-4	-	-	TRBJ2-6	TGTGCCAGCAGCTTGGCGGGGAGAACGGGGGCCAACGTCCTGACTTTC	CASSLAGRTGANVLTF